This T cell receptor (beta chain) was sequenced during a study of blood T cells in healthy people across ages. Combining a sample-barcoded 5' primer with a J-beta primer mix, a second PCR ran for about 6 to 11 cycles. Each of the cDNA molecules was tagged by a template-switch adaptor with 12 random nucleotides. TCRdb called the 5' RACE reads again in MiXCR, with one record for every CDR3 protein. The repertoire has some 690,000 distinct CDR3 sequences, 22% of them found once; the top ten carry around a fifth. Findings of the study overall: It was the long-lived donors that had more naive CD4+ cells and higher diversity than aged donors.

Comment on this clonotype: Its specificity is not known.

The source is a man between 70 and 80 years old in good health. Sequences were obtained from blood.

CDR3 amino acids: CASSSFRDRENTIYF. The CDR3 DNA sequence: TGTGCCAGCAGCTCGTTCCGGGACAGGGAGAACACCATATATTTT. J is TRBJ1-3 and V is TRBV11-2; TRBD1 matches 9 bases. Germline CDR1 and CDR2: SGHAT and FQNNGV. V shed 4 bases, J shed 7 bases, and the junction held 8 bases outside the gene matches. The CDR3 totals 15 residues.